What follows are 19 T cell receptor beta chains derived from one specimen sequenced in a study of naive and memory T cell subsets. Study-wide results and limits: Especially in CD8 cells, naive repertoires contained a few larger clonotypes, possibly CD45RA-re-expressing memory cells.

Antigens for these TCRs are unknown. An equimolar mix of two oligonucleotides served as the beta constant-region primer for TRBC1 and TRBC2. Four rounds of PCR amplified the ligated cDNA using nested alpha and beta constant-region primers plus SP2. Via MiXCR, TCRdb re-called the UMI-ligation and nested PCR reads, giving one row per CDR3 protein. The sample holds 150,000 or so distinct CDR3 sequences, roughly 22% seen once. Sample: naive CD4+ T cells from blood. The receptors shown here come from a human donor in good health.

The gene calls are TRBV5-5 and TRBJ1-4, with a possible D match to TRBD1 (5 bases). Germline assignment: CDR1 SGHKS and CDR2 YYEKEE (reference sequence). The ends were cut back, 4 bases at V and 5 bases at J, with 21 bases in the middle. CDR3 size: 17 residues. The CDR3 reads CASSLALDSGINEKLFF. The CDR3 DNA reads as TGTGCCAGCAGCCTGGCCCTAGACAGCGGTATAAATGAAAAACTGTTTTTT.

The chain is built from TRBV6-6 and TRBJ1-1; D unclear. V shed 4 bases and J shed 1 base, with 16 bases lying between them. Germline V gene sequence: CDR1 MNHNY, CDR2 SVGAGI (reference sequence). This CDR3 has 16 amino acids. Here the CDR3 DNA reads TGTGCCAGCAGTTTTGACGGCGGCGGGAGGAACACTGAAGCTTTCTTT. This translates into CASSFDGGGRNTEAFF.

This clonotype has just a few counts. The chain links TRBV15 to TRBJ2-6; D is possibly TRBD1 (6 bases). V was pared by 3 bases and J by 1 base, with 10 bases between. The CDR3 contains 16 residues. Germline V gene sequence: CDR1 LNHNV, CDR2 YYDKDF (reference sequence). The CDR3 loop is CATSRHQGSGANVLTF. Here the CDR3 DNA reads TGTGCCACCAGCAGGCATCAGGGGTCTGGGGCCAACGTCCTGACTTTC.

The CDR3 reads CATSDPDRGWYNEQFF. DNA for the CDR3: TGTGCCACCAGTGATCCGGACAGGGGGTGGTACAATGAGCAGTTCTTC. V usage is TRBV24-1 and J usage is TRBJ2-1, with TRBD1 matching over 10 bases. CDR1 KGHDR and CDR2 SFDVKD come from the germline V gene. The CDR3 totals 16 residues. V shed 3 bases, J shed 4 bases, and the junction held 5 bases outside the gene matches.

This chain links TRBV30 with TRBJ1-6; D not certain. Trimming left V 3 bases short and J 7 bases short, with 19 bases between. The CDR3 loop spans 16 amino acids. Per germline, CDR1 GTSNPN and CDR2 SVGIG (reference sequence). The chain's CDR3 is CAWRGGLSFRNSPLHF. In DNA form, the CDR3 reads TGTGCCTGGAGGGGAGGACTGAGCTTTAGGAATTCACCCCTCCACTTT.

The rearrangement uses TRBV29-1 and TRBJ1-2; D possibly corresponds to TRBD1 (6 bases). Trimming removed 1 base from V and 4 bases from J, with 16 bases in between. This CDR3 comprises 15 residues. Looked up from germline, CDR1 is SQVTM and CDR2 is ANQGSEA. CDR3 nucleotides: TGCAGCGTTGAAGGAAAAGGGGGGGGGAGCTATGGCTACACCTTC. Translation gives CSVEGKGGGSYGYTF. The full variable domain, its missing parts supplied by reference TRBV29-1 and TRBJ1-2, is SAVISQKPSRDICQRGTSLTIQCQVDSQVTMMFWYRQQPGQSLTLIATANQGSEATYESGFVIDKFPISRPNLTFSTLTVSNMSPEDSSIYLCSVEGKGGGSYGYTFGSGTRLTVV.

This clonotype was recorded a few times. The V and J genes are TRBV11-3 and TRBJ2-1; 8 bases map to TRBD2. Unmatched junction bases numbered 5, after V lost 0 bases and J lost 4 bases. The germline V gene has CDR1 SGHNT and CDR2 YENEEA. The CDR3 length is 16 residues. The CDR3 sequence is CASSLDSSGPYNEQFF. In DNA, the CDR3 is TGTGCCAGCAGCTTAGACTCTAGCGGGCCGTACAATGAGCAGTTCTTC.

The chain couples TRBV14 to TRBJ2-1; weak D call: TRBD2 (6 bases). Germline CDR1 and CDR2: SGHDN and FVKESK. The CDR3 length is 13 residues. V was cut by 1 base and J by 9 bases, with 10 bases left in between. The CDR3 coding sequence is TGTGCCAGCAGCCAAGGACTAGTATTTGAGCAGTTCTTC. Translating gives CASSQGLVFEQFF.

This chain joins TRBV6-2 or TRBV6-3 and TRBJ2-5; D not resolved. V was clipped by 5 bases and J by 4 bases, with 11 bases between them. This CDR3 spans 13 amino acids. Germline loops: CDR1 MNHEY, CDR2 SVGEGT. The CDR3 nucleotides read TGTGCCAGCAGTACCCCGCGTGGAGAGACCCAGTACTTC. Its translation is CASSTPRGETQYF.

V is TRBV5-6 and J is TRBJ1-2, with D perhaps matching TRBD1 (5 bases). V was clipped by 4 bases and J by 4 bases, with 11 bases between them. The germline V gene encodes CDR1 SGHDT and CDR2 YYEEEE. The CDR3 runs to 13 residues. Written as DNA, the CDR3 is TGTGCCAGCAGCGCGCAGGGTGGCTATGGCTACACCTTC. Protein sequence: CASSAQGGYGYTF.

This clonotype occurred a few times. V gene TRBV20-1 combines with J gene TRBJ2-1; tentatively, D is TRBD2 (5 bases). Germline V gene data show CDR1 as DFQATT and CDR2 as SNEGSKA (reference sequence). V was shortened by 7 bases and J by 7 bases, with 11 bases between the two germline ends. CDR3 length: 11 residues. For the CDR3, the DNA is TGCAGTGGAAGGACTCTTAATGAGCAGTTCTTC. It codes for CSGRTLNEQFF.

This clonotype was counted a single time. The chain joins TRBV5-1 to TRBJ2-2; no clear D. This CDR3 is 14 amino acids long. Germline V gives CDR1 SGHRS, CDR2 YFSETQ. Between the trimmed V and J ends, which lost 0 bases and 5 bases, there was a span of 8 bases. CDR3 coding DNA: TGCGCCAGCAGCTTGGCGGCGGCGACCGGGGAGCTGTTTTTT. Encoded protein: CASSLAAATGELFF.

The table lists this clonotype with a few counts. The chain carries TRBV28 and TRBJ2-7; no firm D call. This CDR3 has 13 residues. The germline V and J ends were trimmed by 2 bases and 1 base, with 6 bases remaining between them. From germline, CDR1 is MDHEN and CDR2 SYDVKM. The DNA of the CDR3 is TGTGCCAGCAGTTTACCGAATTCCTACGAGCAGTACTTC. It specifies CASSLPNSYEQYF.

This clonotype came up a few times. J is TRBJ2-3 and V is TRBV7-2; D is undetermined. The CDR3 extends over 12 amino acids. Trimming took off 1 base at V and 5 bases at J, with 4 bases between the two ends. The germline gives CDR1 SGHTA, CDR2 FQGNSA. This chain's CDR3 is CASSLVEDTQYF. In DNA, the CDR3 is TGTGCCAGCAGCTTAGTTGAAGATACGCAGTATTTT.

This clonotype was counted a few times. The CDR3 nucleotides are TGCGCCAGCAGCCTAGAGGACAGGGGAGATACGCAGTATTTT. Its translation is CASSLEDRGDTQYF. This rearrangement joins TRBV5-1 to TRBJ2-3, with 9 bases that match TRBD1. The V and J ends lost 4 bases and 5 bases, in that order; junction bases with no gene match: 5. Germline lookup yields CDR1 SGHRS and CDR2 YFSETQ. The CDR3 loop spans 14 amino acids.

This clonotype turned up a few times. This chain uses TRBV28 with TRBJ1-2; tentatively, D is TRBD1 (6 bases). Looked up from germline, CDR1 is MDHEN and CDR2 is SYDVKM. The CDR3 is made up of 15 amino acids. Trimming took off 7 bases at V and 5 bases at J, with 20 bases between the two ends. The CDR3 loop is CASIPWGGARYGYTF. CDR3 coding DNA: TGTGCCAGCATCCCATGGGGGGGGGCGCGGTATGGCTACACCTTC.

This clonotype came up many times. The J gene is TRBJ2-1, the V gene TRBV28; D is unclear. The ends were cut back, 1 base at V and 6 bases at J, with 13 bases in the middle. The CDR3 totals 15 residues. Germline CDR1 MDHEN, CDR2 SYDVKM. Here the CDR3 DNA reads TGTGCCAGCAGTTTATTTGGCGCTACCCCCAATGAGCAGTTCTTC. This encodes CASSLFGATPNEQFF.

The chain couples TRBV12-3 or TRBV12-4 to TRBJ1-2, with no clear D. The V end was cut by 2 bases, the J end by 3 bases, with 13 bases between. The CDR3 contains 15 residues. The CDR3: CASSLWARTYYGYTF. For the CDR3, the DNA is TGTGCCAGCAGTTTATGGGCCAGAACCTACTATGGCTACACCTTC.

The chain carries TRBV6-5 and TRBJ2-1, with 16 bases fitting TRBD2. This CDR3 has 18 residues. The V gene's germline CDR1 is MNHEY and CDR2 SVGAGI. After removal of 6 bases from V and 7 bases from J, the junction contained 12 bases not matched to a gene. The CDR3 DNA follows: TGTGCCAGCAGCCTCACCGGGACTAGCGGGAGGGCCAGAAATGAGCAGTTCTTC. It yields the protein CASSLTGTSGRARNEQFF.